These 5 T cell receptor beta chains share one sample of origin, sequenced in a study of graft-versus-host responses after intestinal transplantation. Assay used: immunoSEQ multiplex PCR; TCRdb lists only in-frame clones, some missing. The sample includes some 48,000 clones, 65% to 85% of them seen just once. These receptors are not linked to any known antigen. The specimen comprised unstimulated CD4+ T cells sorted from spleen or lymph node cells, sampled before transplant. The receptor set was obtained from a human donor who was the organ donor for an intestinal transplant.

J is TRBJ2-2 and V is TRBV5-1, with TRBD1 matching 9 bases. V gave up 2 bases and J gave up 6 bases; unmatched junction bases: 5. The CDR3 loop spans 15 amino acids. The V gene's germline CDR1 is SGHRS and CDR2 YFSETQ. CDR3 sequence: CASSLWDRVPGELFF. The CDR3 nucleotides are TGCGCCAGCAGCTTATGGGACAGGGTACCCGGGGAGCTGTTTTTT.

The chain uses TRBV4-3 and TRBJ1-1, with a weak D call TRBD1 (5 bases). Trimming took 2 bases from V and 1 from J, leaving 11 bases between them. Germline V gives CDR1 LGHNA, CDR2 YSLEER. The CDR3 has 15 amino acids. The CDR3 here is CASSQLGLGNTEAFF. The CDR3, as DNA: TGCGCCAGCAGCCAACTGGGGCTCGGGAACACTGAAGCTTTCTTT.

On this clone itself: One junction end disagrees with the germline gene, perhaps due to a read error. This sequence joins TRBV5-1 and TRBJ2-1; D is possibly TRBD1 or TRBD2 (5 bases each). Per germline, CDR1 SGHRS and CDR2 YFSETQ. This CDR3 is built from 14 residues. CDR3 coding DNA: TGCGCCAGCAGCATCAGGGACCTAAACAATGGGCAGTTCTTC. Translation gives CASSIRDLNNGQFF.

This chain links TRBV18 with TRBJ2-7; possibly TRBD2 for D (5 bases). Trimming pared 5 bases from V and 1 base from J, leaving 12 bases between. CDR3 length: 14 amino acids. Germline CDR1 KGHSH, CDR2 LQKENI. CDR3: CASSMAGRSYEQYF. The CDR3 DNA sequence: TGTGCCAGCTCAATGGCGGGTAGATCCTACGAGCAGTACTTC.

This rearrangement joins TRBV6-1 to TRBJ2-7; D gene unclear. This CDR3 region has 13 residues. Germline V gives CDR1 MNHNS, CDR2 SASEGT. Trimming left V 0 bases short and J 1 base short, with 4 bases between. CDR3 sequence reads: CASSEAPSYEQYF. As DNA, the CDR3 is TGTGCCAGCAGTGAAGCGCCTTCCTACGAGCAGTACTTC.